The source of this T cell receptor (beta chain) is a study of control samples from healthy donors and cancer patients. The method was immunoSEQ multiplex PCR; TCRdb's version includes in-frame clones alone and lacks a portion of them. This sample yields fewer than 90,000 clones, of which roughly 89% are seen a single time; roughly 2% belongs to the top ten. V gave up 2 bases and J gave up 5 bases, with 10 bases separating them. CDR1 and CDR2 (germline): SGHTA, FQGNSA. The CDR3 length is 15 residues. The sequencing input was PBMCs. This chain joins TRBV7-2 and TRBJ1-6; D is unresolved. This TCR was recovered from a woman aged 55-69 years with head and neck cancer. The CDR3: CASSLTRTDNSPLHF. The CDR3 nucleotides are TGTGCCAGCAGCTTAACACGGACCGATAATTCACCCCTCCACTTT. The complete variable domain, with remaining parts taken from reference TRBV7-2 and TRBJ1-6, reads GAGVSQSPSNKVTEKGKDVELRCDPISGHTALYWYRQSLGQGLEFLIYFQGNSAPDKSGLPSDRFSAERTGGSVSTLTIQRTQQEDSAVYLCASSLTRTDNSPLHFGNGTRLTVT.